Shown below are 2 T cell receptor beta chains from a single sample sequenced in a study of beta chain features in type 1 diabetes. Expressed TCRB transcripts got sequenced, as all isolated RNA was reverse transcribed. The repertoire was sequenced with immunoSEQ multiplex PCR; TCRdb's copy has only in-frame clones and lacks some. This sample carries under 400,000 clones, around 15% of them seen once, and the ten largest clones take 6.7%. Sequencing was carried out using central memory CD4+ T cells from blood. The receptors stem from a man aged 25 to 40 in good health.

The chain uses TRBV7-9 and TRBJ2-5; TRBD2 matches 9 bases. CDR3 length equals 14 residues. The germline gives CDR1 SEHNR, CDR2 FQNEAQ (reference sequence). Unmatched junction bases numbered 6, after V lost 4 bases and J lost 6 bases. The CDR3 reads CASSSSGLAKTQYF. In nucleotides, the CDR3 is TGTGCCAGCAGCTCTTCCGGACTAGCGAAGACCCAGTACTTC.

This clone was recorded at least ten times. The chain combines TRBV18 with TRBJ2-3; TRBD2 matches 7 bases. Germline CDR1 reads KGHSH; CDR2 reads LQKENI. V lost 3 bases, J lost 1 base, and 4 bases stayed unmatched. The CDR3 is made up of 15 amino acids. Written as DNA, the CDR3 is TGTGCCAGCTCACCGCTAGCGGCCGGCACAGATACGCAGTATTTT. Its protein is CASSPLAAGTDTQYF.